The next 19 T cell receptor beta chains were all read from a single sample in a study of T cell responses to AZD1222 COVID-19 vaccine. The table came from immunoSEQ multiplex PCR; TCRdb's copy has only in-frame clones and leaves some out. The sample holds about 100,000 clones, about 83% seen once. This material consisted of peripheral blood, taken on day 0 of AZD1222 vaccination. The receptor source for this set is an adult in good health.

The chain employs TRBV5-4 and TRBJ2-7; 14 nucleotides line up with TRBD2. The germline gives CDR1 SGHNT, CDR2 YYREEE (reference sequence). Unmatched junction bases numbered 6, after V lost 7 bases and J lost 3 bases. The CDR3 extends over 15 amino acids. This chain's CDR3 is CASVGTSGGVYEQYF. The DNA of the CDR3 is TGTGCCAGCGTGGGGACTAGCGGGGGAGTCTACGAGCAGTACTTC.

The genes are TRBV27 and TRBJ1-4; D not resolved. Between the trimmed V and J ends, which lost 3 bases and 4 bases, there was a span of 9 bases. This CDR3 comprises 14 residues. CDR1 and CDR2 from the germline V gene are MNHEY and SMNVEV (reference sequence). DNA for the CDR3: TGTGCCAGCAGTTTCAACAGTTTTAATGAAAAACTGTTTTTT. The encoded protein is CASSFNSFNEKLFF.

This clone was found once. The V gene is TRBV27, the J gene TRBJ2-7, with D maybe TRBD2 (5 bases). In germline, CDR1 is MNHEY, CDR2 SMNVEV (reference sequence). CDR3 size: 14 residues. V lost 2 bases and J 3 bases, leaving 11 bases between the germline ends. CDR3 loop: CASSLKDLNYEQYF. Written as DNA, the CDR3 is TGTGCCAGCAGTTTAAAGGACTTAAACTACGAGCAGTACTTC.

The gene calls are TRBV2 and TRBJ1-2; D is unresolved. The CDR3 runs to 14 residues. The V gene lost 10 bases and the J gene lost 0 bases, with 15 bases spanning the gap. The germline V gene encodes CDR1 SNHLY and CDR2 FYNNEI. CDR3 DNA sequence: TGTGCCACCGGAGGACTCCCAGCTAACTATGGCTACACCTTC. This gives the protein CATGGLPANYGYTF.

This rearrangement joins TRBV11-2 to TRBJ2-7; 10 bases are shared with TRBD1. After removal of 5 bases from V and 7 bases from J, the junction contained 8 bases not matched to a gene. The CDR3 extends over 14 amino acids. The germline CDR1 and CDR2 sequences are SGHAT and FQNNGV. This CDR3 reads CASSPGTGVREQYF. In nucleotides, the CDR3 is TGTGCCAGCAGCCCGGGGACAGGGGTACGGGAGCAGTACTTC.

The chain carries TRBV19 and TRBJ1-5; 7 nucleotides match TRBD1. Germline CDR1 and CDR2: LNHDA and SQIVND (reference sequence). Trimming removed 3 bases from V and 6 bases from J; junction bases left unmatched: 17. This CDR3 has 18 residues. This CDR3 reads CASSILATGWISRQPQHF. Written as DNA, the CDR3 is TGTGCCAGTAGTATTCTGGCGACAGGGTGGATAAGTCGTCAGCCCCAGCATTTT.

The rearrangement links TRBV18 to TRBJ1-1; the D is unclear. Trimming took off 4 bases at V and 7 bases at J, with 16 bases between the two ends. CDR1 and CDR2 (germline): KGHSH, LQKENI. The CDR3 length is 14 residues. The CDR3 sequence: CASSLDSVRVEAFF. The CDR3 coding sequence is TGTGCCAGCTCACTTGACTCGGTCCGGGTTGAAGCTTTCTTT.

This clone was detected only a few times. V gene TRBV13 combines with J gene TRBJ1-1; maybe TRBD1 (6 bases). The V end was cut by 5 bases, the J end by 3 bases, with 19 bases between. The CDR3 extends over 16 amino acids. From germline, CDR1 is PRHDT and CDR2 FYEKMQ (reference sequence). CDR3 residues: CASSPPRGGRDTEAFF. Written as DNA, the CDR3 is TGTGCCAGCAGCCCTCCTAGGGGGGGAAGGGACACTGAAGCTTTCTTT.

The CDR3 DNA sequence: TGCGCCAGCAGCTTGGTCGACAGGGTTGGGGCCAACGTCCTGACTTTC. Amino acid sequence: CASSLVDRVGANVLTF. The rearrangement uses TRBV5-1 and TRBJ2-6, with 7 bases that match TRBD1. Germline V gene data show CDR1 as SGHRS and CDR2 as YFSETQ. The CDR3 runs to 16 residues. With V trimmed by 0 bases and J by 3 bases, 3 bases remained unmatched. The full variable domain, its missing parts supplied by reference TRBV5-1 and TRBJ2-6, is KAGVTQTPRYLIKTRGQQVTLSCSPISGHRSVSWYQQTPGQGLQFLFEYFSETQRNKGNFPGRFSGRQFSNSRSEMNVSTLELGDSALYLCASSLVDRVGANVLTFGAGSRLTVL.

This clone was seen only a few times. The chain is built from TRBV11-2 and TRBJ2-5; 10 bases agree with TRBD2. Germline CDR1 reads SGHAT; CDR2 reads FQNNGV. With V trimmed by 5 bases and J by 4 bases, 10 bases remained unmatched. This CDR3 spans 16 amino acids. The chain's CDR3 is CASSPRTSGPGETQYF. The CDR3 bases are TGTGCCAGCAGCCCCCGGACTAGCGGACCTGGAGAGACCCAGTACTTC.

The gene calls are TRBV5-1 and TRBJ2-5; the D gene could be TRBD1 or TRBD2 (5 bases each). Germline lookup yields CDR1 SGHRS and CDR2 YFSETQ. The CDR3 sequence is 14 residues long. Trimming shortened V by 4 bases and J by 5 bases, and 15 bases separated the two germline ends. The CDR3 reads CASSPSGTGETQYF. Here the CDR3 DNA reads TGCGCCAGCAGCCCTTCCGGGACGGGGGAGACCCAGTACTTC.

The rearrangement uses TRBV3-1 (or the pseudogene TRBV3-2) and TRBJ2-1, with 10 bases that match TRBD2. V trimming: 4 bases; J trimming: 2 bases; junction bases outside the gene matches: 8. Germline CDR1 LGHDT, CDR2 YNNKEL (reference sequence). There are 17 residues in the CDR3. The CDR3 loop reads CASSRSSSGGPYNEQFF. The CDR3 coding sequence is TGTGCCAGCAGCCGGTCGAGTAGCGGGGGGCCCTACAATGAGCAGTTCTTC.

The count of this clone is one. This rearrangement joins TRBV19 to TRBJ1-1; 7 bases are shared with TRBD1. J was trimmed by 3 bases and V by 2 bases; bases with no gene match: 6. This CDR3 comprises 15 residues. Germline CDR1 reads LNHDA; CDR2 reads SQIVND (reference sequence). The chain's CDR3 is CASSIRDRGYTEAFF. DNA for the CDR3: TGTGCCAGTAGTATAAGGGACAGAGGATACACTGAAGCTTTCTTT.

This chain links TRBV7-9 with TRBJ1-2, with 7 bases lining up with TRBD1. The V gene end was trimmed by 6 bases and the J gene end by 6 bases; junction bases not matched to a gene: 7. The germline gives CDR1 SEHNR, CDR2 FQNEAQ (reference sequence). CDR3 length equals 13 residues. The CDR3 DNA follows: TGTGCCAGCAGGGCCGGGACAGATGATGGCTACACCTTC. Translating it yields CASRAGTDDGYTF.

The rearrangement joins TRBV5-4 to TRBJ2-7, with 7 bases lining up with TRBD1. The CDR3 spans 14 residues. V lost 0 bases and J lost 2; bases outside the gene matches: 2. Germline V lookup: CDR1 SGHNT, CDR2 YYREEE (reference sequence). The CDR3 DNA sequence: TGTGCCAGCAGCTTGGCGGGACAGACCTACGAGCAGTACTTC. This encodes CASSLAGQTYEQYF. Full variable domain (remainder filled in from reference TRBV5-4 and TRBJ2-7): ETGVTQSPTHLIKTRGQQVTLRCSSQSGHNTVSWYQQALGQGPQFIFQYYREEENGRGNFPPRFSGLQFPNYSSELNVNALELDDSALYLCASSLAGQTYEQYFGPGTRLTVT.

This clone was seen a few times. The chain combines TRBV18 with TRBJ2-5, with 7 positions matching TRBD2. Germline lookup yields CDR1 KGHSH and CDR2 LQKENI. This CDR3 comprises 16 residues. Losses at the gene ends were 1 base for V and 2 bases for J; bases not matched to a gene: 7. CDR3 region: CASSPQGGGRQETQYF. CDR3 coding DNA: TGTGCCAGCTCACCACAGGGCGGGGGAAGGCAAGAGACCCAGTACTTC.

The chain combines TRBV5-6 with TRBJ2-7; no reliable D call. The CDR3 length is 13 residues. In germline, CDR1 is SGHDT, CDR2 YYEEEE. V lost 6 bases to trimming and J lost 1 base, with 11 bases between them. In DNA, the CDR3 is TGTGCCAGCACGGTAATGGGGTCCTACGAGCAGTACTTC. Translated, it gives CASTVMGSYEQYF.

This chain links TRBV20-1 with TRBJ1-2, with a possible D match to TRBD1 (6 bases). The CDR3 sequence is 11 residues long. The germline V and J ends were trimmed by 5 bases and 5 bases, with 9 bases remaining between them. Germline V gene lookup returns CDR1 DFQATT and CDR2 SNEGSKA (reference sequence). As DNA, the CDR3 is TGCAGTGCTTACAGGGTATATGGCTACACCTTC. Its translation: CSAYRVYGYTF.

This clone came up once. The CDR3 DNA follows: TGTGCCAGCAGTTACTCGTGGGCTACCTTATATGAAAAACTGTTTTTT. Its translation: CASSYSWATLYEKLFF. The J gene is TRBJ1-4, the V gene TRBV6-5; D ambiguous. The CDR3 extends over 16 amino acids. Germline V gene sequence: CDR1 MNHEY, CDR2 SVGAGI. The V gene lost 0 bases and the J gene lost 6 bases, with 14 bases spanning the gap.